Following are 8 T cell receptor beta chains from one sample sequenced in a study of human T cells and chemical hapten exposure. One entry per CDR3 protein results from TCRdb running MiXCR on the RACE reads. The data hold some 380,000 distinct CDR3 sequences, with approximately 5% observed a single time. Regarding time point: patch test 1, 2 weeks after DPC sensitization. The treatment here: therapeutic diphenylcyclopropenone sensitization with weekly scalp DPC. The sample consisted of whole blood, taken in connection with sensitization to the hapten diphenylcyclopropenone (DPC). These receptor sequences come from a woman aged 50 to 60 with alopecia areata. Some clones in this sample may be carry-over from other donors' samples.

This clonotype was detected ten times or more. This chain links TRBV5-5 with TRBJ1-6; 7 bases map to TRBD1. Germline values: CDR1 SGHKS, CDR2 YYEKEE (reference sequence). The CDR3 consists of 14 residues. V trimming: 4 bases; J trimming: 7 bases; junction bases outside the gene matches: 5. CDR3 sequence reads: CASSREGANSPLHF. The CDR3 DNA is TGTGCCAGCAGCCGGGAGGGGGCGAATTCACCCCTCCACTTT. The full variable domain, in which reference TRBV5-5 and TRBJ1-6 provide the parts outside the CDR3, is DAGVTQSPTHLIKTRGQQVTLRCSPISGHKSVSWYQQVLGQGPQFIFQYYEKEERGRGNFPDRFSARQFPNYSSELNVNALLLGDSALYLCASSREGANSPLHFGNGTRLTVT.

The table lists this clonotype with many counts. The chain employs TRBV4-3 and TRBJ2-1; unclear D gene. Germline V CDR1 and CDR2: LGHNA, YSLEER. This CDR3 contains 18 residues. V was shortened by 0 bases and J by 0 bases, with 15 bases between the two germline ends. CDR3 DNA: TGCGCCAGCAGCCAAGATGAGTTGGGCCATAGCTCCTACAATGAGCAGTTCTTC. Translating gives CASSQDELGHSSYNEQFF.

This clonotype was detected ten times or more. The chain employs TRBV6-5 and TRBJ1-1; 8 bases are shared with TRBD1. Germline V gene lookup returns CDR1 MNHEY and CDR2 SVGAGI. Trimming removed 3 bases from V and 0 bases from J; junction bases left unmatched: 3. This CDR3 spans 15 amino acids. Here the CDR3 reads CASSYGTGLNTEAFF. CDR3 in DNA: TGTGCCAGCAGTTATGGGACAGGCTTGAACACTGAAGCTTTCTTT.

V usage is TRBV6-5 and J usage is TRBJ1-1; D might be TRBD1 (6 bases). V was clipped by 5 bases and J by 6 bases, with 22 bases between them. In germline, CDR1 is MNHEY, CDR2 SVGAGI. CDR3 length: 16 amino acids. The CDR3 here is CASSRAGGANRAEAFF. The DNA for the CDR3 is TGTGCCAGCAGTAGGGCGGGGGGGGCGAACAGGGCTGAAGCTTTCTTT.

Ten or more counts support this clonotype. This chain joins TRBV9 and TRBJ2-1; 7 bases agree with TRBD2. This CDR3 has 14 residues. V dropped 0 bases and J dropped 7; count of bases not matched to a gene: 4. Germline loops: CDR1 SGDLS, CDR2 YYNGEE. The CDR3 nucleotides read TGTGCCAGCAGCGTAGGTGCGGGAGTGAATGAGCAGTTCTTC. Its translation is CASSVGAGVNEQFF.

This clonotype was observed a few times. J is TRBJ1-1 and V is TRBV11-2; no firm D call. The CDR3 has 15 amino acids. Germline V gene lookup returns CDR1 SGHAT and CDR2 FQNNGV. The ends were cut back, 1 base at V and 1 base at J, with 10 bases in the middle. This CDR3 reads CASSLVYGENTEAFF. For the CDR3, the DNA is TGTGCCAGCAGCTTAGTTTACGGGGAGAACACTGAAGCTTTCTTT.

The J gene is TRBJ2-6, the V gene TRBV28, with 10 positions matching TRBD2. The CDR3 contains 20 residues. Losses at the gene ends were 4 bases for V and 0 bases for J; bases not matched to a gene: 12. In germline, CDR1 is MDHEN, CDR2 SYDVKM. The CDR3 DNA follows: TGTGCCAGCAGTTACCATTTCGGACTAGCGGCGAGCTCTGGGGCCAACGTCCTGACTTTC. It encodes CASSYHFGLAASSGANVLTF.

This clonotype has more than one count but fewer than ten. V gene TRBV29-1 combines with J gene TRBJ1-1, with 11 bases lining up with TRBD1. This CDR3 has 12 residues. Losses at the gene ends were 6 bases for V and 8 bases for J; bases not matched to a gene: 5. CDR1 and CDR2 from the germline V gene are SQVTM and ANQGSEA. CDR3 DNA: TGCAGCGTGGGGGACAGGGGGAAGGAAGCTTTCTTT. Protein sequence: CSVGDRGKEAFF.